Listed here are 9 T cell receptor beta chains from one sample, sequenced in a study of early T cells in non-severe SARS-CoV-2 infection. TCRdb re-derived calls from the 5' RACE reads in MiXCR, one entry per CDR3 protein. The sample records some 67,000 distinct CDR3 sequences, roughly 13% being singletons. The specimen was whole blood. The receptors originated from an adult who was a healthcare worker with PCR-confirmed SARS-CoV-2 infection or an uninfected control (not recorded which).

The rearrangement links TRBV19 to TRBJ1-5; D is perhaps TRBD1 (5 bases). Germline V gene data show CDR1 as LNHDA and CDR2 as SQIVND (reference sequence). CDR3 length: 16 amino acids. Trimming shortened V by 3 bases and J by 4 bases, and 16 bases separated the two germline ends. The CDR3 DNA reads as TGTGCCAGTAGTATGATATTGGGGCAGCCTAATCAGCCCCAGCATTTT. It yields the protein CASSMILGQPNQPQHF.

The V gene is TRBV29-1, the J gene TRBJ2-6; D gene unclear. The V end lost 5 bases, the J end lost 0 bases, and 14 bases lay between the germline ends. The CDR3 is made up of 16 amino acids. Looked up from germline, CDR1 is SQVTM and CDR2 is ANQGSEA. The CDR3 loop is CSVLLGAASGANVLTF. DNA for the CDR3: TGCAGCGTTTTATTAGGAGCCGCCTCTGGGGCCAACGTCCTGACTTTC.

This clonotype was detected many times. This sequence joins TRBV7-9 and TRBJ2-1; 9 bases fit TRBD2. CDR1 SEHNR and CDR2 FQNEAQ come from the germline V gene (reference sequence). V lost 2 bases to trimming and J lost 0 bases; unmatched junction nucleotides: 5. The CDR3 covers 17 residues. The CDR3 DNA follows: TGTGCCAGCAGCTTATTAGCGGGGGTCATCTCCTACAATGAGCAGTTCTTC. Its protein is CASSLLAGVISYNEQFF.

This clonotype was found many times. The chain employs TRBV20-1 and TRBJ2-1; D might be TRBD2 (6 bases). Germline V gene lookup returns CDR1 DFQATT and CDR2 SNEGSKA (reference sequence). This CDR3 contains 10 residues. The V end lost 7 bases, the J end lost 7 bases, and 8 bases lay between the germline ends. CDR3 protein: CSVRGNEQFF. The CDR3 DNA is TGCAGTGTTCGGGGGAATGAGCAGTTCTTC.

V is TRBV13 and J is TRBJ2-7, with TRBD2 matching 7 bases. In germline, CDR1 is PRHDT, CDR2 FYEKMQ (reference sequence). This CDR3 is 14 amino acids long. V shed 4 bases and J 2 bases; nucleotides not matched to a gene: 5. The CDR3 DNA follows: TGTGCCAGCAGCTCGCGGGGGTTACCCTACGAGCAGTACTTC. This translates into CASSSRGLPYEQYF.

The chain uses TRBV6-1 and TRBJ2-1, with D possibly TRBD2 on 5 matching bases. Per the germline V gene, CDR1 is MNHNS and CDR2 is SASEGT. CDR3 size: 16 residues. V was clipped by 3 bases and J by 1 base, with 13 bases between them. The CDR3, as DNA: TGTGCCAGCAGTGAGCGTAGAGGGATATCCTACAATGAGCAGTTCTTC. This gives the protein CASSERRGISYNEQFF.

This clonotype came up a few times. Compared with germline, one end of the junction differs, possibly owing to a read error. The CDR3 DNA is TGTGCCAGCAGCTTAGTTGGGACTAGCGGGTTGGAGAACTTC. Protein product: CASSLVGTSGLENF. The gene calls are TRBV7-2 and TRBJ2-7; TRBD2 aligns across 12 bases. The CDR3 runs 14 residues. Germline CDR1 and CDR2: SGHTA and FQGNSA.

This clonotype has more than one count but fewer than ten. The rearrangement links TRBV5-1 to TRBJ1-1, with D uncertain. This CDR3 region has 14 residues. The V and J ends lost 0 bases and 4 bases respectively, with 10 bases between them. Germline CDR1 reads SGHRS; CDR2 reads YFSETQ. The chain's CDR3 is CASSLDWVGTEAFF. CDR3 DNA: TGCGCCAGCAGCTTGGATTGGGTTGGCACTGAAGCTTTCTTT.

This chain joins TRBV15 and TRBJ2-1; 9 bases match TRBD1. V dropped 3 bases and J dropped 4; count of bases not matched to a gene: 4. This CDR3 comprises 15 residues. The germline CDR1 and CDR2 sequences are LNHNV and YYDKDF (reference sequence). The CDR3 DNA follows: TGTGCCACCAGCAGTAACAGGGGGCAGTACAATGAGCAGTTCTTC. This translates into CATSSNRGQYNEQFF. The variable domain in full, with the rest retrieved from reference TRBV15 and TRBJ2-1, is DAMVIQNPRYQVTQFGKPVTLSCSQTLNHNVMYWYQQKSSQAPKLLFHYYDKDFNNEADTPDNFQSRRPNTSFCFLDIRSPGLGDTAMYLCATSSNRGQYNEQFFGPGTRLTVL.